Listed below are T cell receptor beta chains from one sample, sequenced in a study of long-term antiretroviral therapy in people with HIV. The protocol was immunoSEQ multiplex PCR, while the TCRdb copy is restricted to in-frame clones and leaves out a portion. The sample holds about 11,000 clones, under 80% seen once. The material was unsorted PBMCs, obtained at the start of antiretroviral therapy, before treatment. These receptors all come from a man aged 25-45 years with HIV. CDR3s include the opening cysteine and the closing phenylalanine or tryptophan. The D gene is left open where the match is weak. The size of a clone is reported for some rows only, either as once, few or many, or as a class for expanded clones.

size	J	D	V	DNA	CDR3
NA	TRBJ1-3	NA	TRBV5-4	TGTGCCAGCACGCGCGGGGCCCATTCTGGAAACACCATATATTTT	CASTRGAHSGNTIYF
NA	TRBJ2-3	NA	TRBV27	TGTGCCAGCAGTTCCACAGGGCGGGTAGATACGCAGTATTTT	CASSSTGRVDTQYF
NA	TRBJ2-4	TRBD1	TRBV6-1	TGTGCCAGCAGTGAAGCGGCAGGGGGCCTTGACATTCAGTACTTC	CASSEAAGGLDIQYF
NA	TRBJ1-1	NA	TRBV6-8	TGTGCCAGCAACCAGCCTGGGATGGAAGCTTTCTTT	CASNQPGMEAFF
NA	TRBJ2-2	NA	TRBV7-9	TGTGCCGGACGAGTTAGCGGAAGTACCGGGGAGCTGTTTTTT	CAGRVSGSTGELFF
once	TRBJ1-2	NA	TRBV10-2	TGCGCCAGCAGTGAGTCGATGCCCGTCCCCTACACCTTC	CASSESMPVPYTF
few	TRBJ2-7	NA	TRBV5-1	TGCGCCAGCAGCTCGGACGACTCCTACGAGCAGTACTTC	CASSSDDSYEQYF
NA	TRBJ2-7	NA	TRBV5-1	TGCGCCAGCAGCTTTGCGAACGAGCAGTACTTC	CASSFANEQYF
NA	TRBJ2-1	NA	TRBV19	TGTGCCAGTAAGGGAAACCTTTCCTACAATGAGCAGTTCTTC	CASKGNLSYNEQFF
NA	TRBJ2-3	TRBD2	TRBV6-6	TGTGCCAGCAGGGATGTAGCGGGAGGGGGAGATACGCAGTATTTT	CASRDVAGGGDTQYF
NA	TRBJ2-3	NA	TRBV10-1	TGCGCCAGCGCGGACACAGATACGCAGTATTTT	CASADTDTQYF
medium-sized	TRBJ1-1	TRBD1	TRBV27	TGTGCCAGCAGAGGGACAGAAGTAGCTGAAGCTTTCTTT	CASRGTEVAEAFF
NA	TRBJ2-5	NA	TRBV5-8	TGTGCCAGCAGCTTACTTCCGAACCAAGAGACCCAGTACTTC	CASSLLPNQETQYF
NA	TRBJ2-7	NA	TRBV27	TGTGCCAGCAGTCCACGTGGAGCCTACGAGCAGTACTTC	CASSPRGAYEQYF
NA	TRBJ2-1	TRBD2	TRBV18	TGTGCCAGCTCGTCCGGGACTAGCGGATACAATGAGCAGTTCTTC	CASSSGTSGYNEQFF
once	TRBJ1-4	NA	TRBV28	TGTGCCAGCAGTTCCCTGGCCGGGACGTTTGGTGAAAAACTGTTTTTT	CASSSLAGTFGEKLFF
NA	TRBJ2-7	TRBD2	TRBV7-2	TGTGCCAGCAGCTTACTTCGGGGGGACTTATACGAGCAGTACTTC	CASSLLRGDLYEQYF
NA	TRBJ2-7	NA	TRBV28	TGTGCCAGCAGCCTACGAAAACAGGGGGACTACTACGAGCAGTACTTC	CASSLRKQGDYYEQYF
NA	TRBJ2-3	TRBD1	TRBV9	TGTGCCAGCATGTCGGACAGGAGGAGCACAGATACGCAGTATTTT	CASMSDRRSTDTQYF
NA	TRBJ2-3	TRBD2	TRBV2	TGTGCCAGCAGGAGAGGGGGGGTCGAGGGACTAGAAACAGATACGCAGTATTTT	CASRRGGVEGLETDTQYF
NA	TRBJ2-2	NA	TRBV14	TGTGCCAGCAGCCCCCCCCCGAGATCGAGGGACCGCACCGGGGAGCTGTTTTTT	CASSPPPRSRDRTGELFF
NA	TRBJ2-2	TRBD1	TRBV6-6	TGTGCCAGCAGCCCCGGGACAGGGCACACCGGGGAGCTGTTTTTT	CASSPGTGHTGELFF
NA	TRBJ2-7	NA	TRBV19	TGTGCTACGGGCCGCACCTACGAGCAGTACTTC	CATGRTYEQYF
NA	TRBJ2-5	NA	TRBV13	TGTGCCAGCAGCATACAGGGAATTCAAGAGACCCAGTACTTC	CASSIQGIQETQYF
few	TRBJ1-1	NA	TRBV20-1	TGCAGTGCTAGAGATCAGCCTGCGACTTTCTTT	CSARDQPATFF
NA	TRBJ1-5	NA	TRBV6-1	TGTGCCAGCAGCGAACAGGGAAGGAGCAATCAGCCCCAGCATTTT	CASSEQGRSNQPQHF
NA	TRBJ2-5	NA	TRBV10-3	TGTGCCATCAGTGATTCCTTGGAGACCCAGTACTTC	CAISDSLETQYF
medium-sized	TRBJ2-1	NA	TRBV7-9	TGTGCCAGCAGCTTAGACGATTACAATGAGCAGTTCTTC	CASSLDDYNEQFF